The 22 T cell receptor beta chains given below trace back to one sample, sequenced in a study of CD8+CD57+ T cells in acquired aplastic anemia. Investigators profiled TCR beta VDJ and CDR3 from genomic DNA template. TCRdb analysed the reads with MiXCR anew, one entry per CDR3 protein. The repertoire includes some 180,000 distinct CDR3 sequences, 45% to 50% of them detected once, and roughly 3% sits in the top ten. Sample: sorted CD4+, CD8+, or CD8+CD57+ T cells (not recorded which) from PBMCs. All receptors derive from a human donor in good health.

This clonotype was counted ten times or more. The chain couples TRBV20-1 to TRBJ2-1; D is perhaps TRBD1 (9 bases). This CDR3 is 19 amino acids long. Germline CDR1 and CDR2: DFQATT and SNEGSKA (reference sequence). V was cut by 3 bases and J by 0 bases, with 24 bases left in between. Here the CDR3 DNA reads TGCAGTGCTAGGGTCTACAGGGGGCGCGGGGGGAACTCCTACAATGAGCAGTTCTTC. Its protein is CSARVYRGRGGNSYNEQFF.

This clonotype was seen repeatedly, ten times or more. This chain joins TRBV13 and TRBJ2-3, with TRBD1 matching 8 bases. CDR1 is PRHDT and CDR2 is FYEKMQ in the germline V gene (reference sequence). After removal of 4 bases from V and 5 bases from J, the junction contained 8 bases not matched to a gene. The CDR3 length is 15 residues. The CDR3 spells CASSSGTGGGDTQYF. For the CDR3, the DNA is TGTGCCAGCAGCTCCGGAACAGGGGGTGGAGATACGCAGTATTTT.

This clonotype came up many times. V gene TRBV7-9 combines with J gene TRBJ2-4; tentative D call: TRBD2 (6 bases). Germline loops: CDR1 SEHNR, CDR2 FQNEAQ (reference sequence). The CDR3 runs 16 residues. Trimming removed 5 bases at V and 0 bases at J, with 14 bases between. CDR3 in amino acids: CASSVNPGLAKNIQYF. As DNA, the CDR3 is TGTGCCAGCAGCGTTAATCCGGGACTAGCCAAAAACATTCAGTACTTC.

This clonotype was counted many times. The chain links TRBV7-2 to TRBJ2-3; D uncertain. The CDR3 is made up of 14 amino acids. Germline CDR1 is SGHTA and CDR2 is FQGNSA. Deletions cut 3 bases from V and 2 bases from J, with 9 bases between. In DNA form, the CDR3 reads TGTGCCAGCAGCTTGGGGTTATACACAGATACGCAGTATTTT. Translated: CASSLGLYTDTQYF.

This chain links TRBV7-6 with TRBJ2-6, with D perhaps TRBD1 (5 bases). The germline CDR1 and CDR2 sequences are SGHVS and FNYEAQ. The V end lost 4 bases, the J end lost 3 bases, and 22 bases lay between the germline ends. CDR3 length equals 19 residues. The CDR3 sequence is CASSYPQADLRHGANVLTF. For the CDR3, the DNA is TGTGCCAGCAGCTACCCACAGGCGGACCTTCGTCATGGGGCCAACGTCCTGACTTTC.

V usage is TRBV2 and J usage is TRBJ1-1; the D is unclear. Germline loops: CDR1 SNHLY, CDR2 FYNNEI. The CDR3 runs to 14 residues. The V gene lost 4 bases and the J gene lost 0 bases, with 9 bases spanning the gap. CDR3 residues: CASSVETVNTEAFF. CDR3 DNA: TGTGCCAGCAGTGTTGAGACGGTGAACACTGAAGCTTTCTTT. The entire variable domain, with the rest obtained from reference TRBV2 and TRBJ1-1, is as follows: EPEVTQTPSHQVTQMGQEVILRCVPISNHLYFYWYRQILGQKVEFLVSFYNNEISEKSEIFDDQFSVERPDGSNFTLKIRSTKLEDSAMYFCASSVETVNTEAFFGQGTRLTVV.

The chain uses TRBV10-3 and TRBJ1-1; no definite D call. The CDR3 is 14 amino acids. CDR1 is ENHRY and CDR2 is SYGVKD in the germline V gene. Trimming removed 1 base from V and 4 bases from J, with 10 bases in between. CDR3 in DNA: TGTGCCATCAGTGAGTTCGAGGTGGGCACTGAAGCTTTCTTT. It translates to CAISEFEVGTEAFF.

Note on this clonotype: The junction departs from germline at one end; a sequencing error may be responsible. In DNA, the CDR3 is TGTGCCAGCAGCTTAGGTCCGGATACCTACAATGTGCAGTTCTTC. Its translation: CASSLGPDTYNVQFF. The chain joins TRBV7-3 to TRBJ2-1; D ambiguous. Looked up from germline, CDR1 is SGHTA and CDR2 is FQGTGA. This CDR3 has 15 amino acids.

This clonotype was seen repeatedly, ten times or more. The rearrangement uses TRBV5-1 and TRBJ1-4, with 7 bases matching TRBD1. CDR1 and CDR2 (germline): SGHRS, YFSETQ. The CDR3 consists of 15 residues. V lost 5 bases, J lost 5 bases, and 9 bases stayed unmatched. For the CDR3, the DNA is TGCGCCAGCAGTTTTTCCGGGACAGTGAATGAAAAACTGTTTTTT. It specifies CASSFSGTVNEKLFF.

The J gene is TRBJ1-1, the V gene TRBV25-1, with D perhaps matching TRBD1 (6 bases). Germline V lookup: CDR1 MGHDK, CDR2 SYGVNS. Between the trimmed V and J ends, which lost 5 bases and 4 bases, there was a span of 14 bases. The CDR3 has 14 residues. The CDR3 sequence: CASSTPTGPTEAFF. The CDR3, as DNA: TGTGCCAGCAGTACCCCGACAGGCCCCACTGAAGCTTTCTTT.

This clonotype was detected only a few times. The chain links TRBV4-1 to TRBJ2-1; 7 bases are shared with TRBD2. CDR1 and CDR2 from the germline V gene are MGHRA and YSYEKL. There are 17 residues in the CDR3. Losses at the gene ends were 1 base for V and 4 bases for J; bases not matched to a gene: 10. The CDR3 reads CASSQVGGRAGYNEQFF. Here the CDR3 DNA reads TGCGCCAGCAGCCAAGTCGGTGGGAGGGCCGGTTACAATGAGCAGTTCTTC.

This clonotype has more than one count but fewer than ten. The CDR3 loop reads CATSDTSGRWGTDTQYF. CDR3 bases: TGTGCCACCAGTGACACTAGCGGGAGGTGGGGCACAGATACGCAGTATTTT. This sequence joins TRBV24-1 and TRBJ2-3; TRBD2 matches at 12 bases. This CDR3 contains 17 residues. Germline CDR1 is KGHDR and CDR2 is SFDVKD. Unmatched junction bases numbered 5, after V lost 4 bases and J lost 1 base.

This clonotype occurred many times. The chain is built from TRBV6-1 and TRBJ2-7; 7 positions agree with TRBD2. The CDR3 is 16 amino acids. V trimming: 4 bases; J trimming: 3 bases; junction bases outside the gene matches: 12. Germline values: CDR1 MNHNS, CDR2 SASEGT. The CDR3 coding sequence is TGTGCCAGCAGTGCGCCCAGACTAGCCACCAACTACGAGCAGTACTTC. It is translated as CASSAPRLATNYEQYF.

The chain recombines TRBV20-1 with TRBJ1-1; D remains ambiguous. Germline-derived CDR1 and CDR2 are DFQATT and SNEGSKA (reference sequence). V was trimmed by 3 bases and J by 8 bases, leaving 7 bases between them. The CDR3 sequence is 10 residues long. CDR3 sequence reads: CSASTGEAFF. CDR3 nucleotides: TGCAGTGCTAGTACGGGAGAAGCTTTCTTT.

As regards this clonotype: Just one base apart from a much larger clone, this may be a read error. This chain joins TRBV12-3 or TRBV12-4 and TRBJ2-7; possibly TRBD1 for D (5 bases). The end of the DNA is better explained by TRBJ2-1, so the J call may be wrong. This CDR3 has 12 amino acids. CDR3 in DNA: TGTGCCAGCAGATCCAACCCAGGGGAGCAGTTCTTC. As protein: CASRSNPGEQFF.

The genes are TRBV10-3 and TRBJ2-2; D possibly corresponds to TRBD1 (5 bases). Trimming cost V 5 bases and J 0 bases, with 10 bases left between them. CDR1 ENHRY and CDR2 SYGVKD come from the germline V gene. This CDR3 region has 15 residues. CDR3 bases: TGTGCCATCAGTTTGGCAGGGTCGAACACCGGGGAGCTGTTTTTT. Residues: CAISLAGSNTGELFF.

The V and J genes are TRBV11-1 and TRBJ2-1; possibly TRBD1 for D (5 bases). Deletions cut 11 bases from V and 0 bases from J, with 14 bases between. The CDR3 totals 14 residues. The germline CDR1 and CDR2 sequences are SGHAT and FQDESV (reference sequence). The CDR3 region is CAGAGPSSYNEQFF. DNA of the CDR3: TGTGCCGGGGCAGGGCCGAGCTCCTACAATGAGCAGTTCTTC.

V and J are TRBV15 and TRBJ2-7, with unresolved D. Deletions cut 0 bases from V and 3 bases from J, with 9 bases between. CDR3 length: 14 amino acids. Germline loops: CDR1 LNHNV, CDR2 YYDKDF (reference sequence). The CDR3 protein is CATSRDIPGYEQYF. In nucleotides, the CDR3 is TGTGCCACCAGCAGAGATATACCAGGCTACGAGCAGTACTTC.

The gene calls are TRBV27 and TRBJ2-7, with TRBD1 identical over 8 bases. The V segment lost 7 bases and the J segment 3 bases; nucleotides outside the gene matches: 20. The CDR3 runs 18 residues. The germline V gene encodes CDR1 MNHEY and CDR2 SMNVEV (reference sequence). As DNA, the CDR3 is TGTGCCAGCAAAAGGGGGACAGGCCTGTCCTCGGGAATCTACGAGCAGTACTTC. This sequence encodes CASKRGTGLSSGIYEQYF.

The rearrangement uses TRBV10-3 and TRBJ2-7, with a tentative D call TRBD2 (6 bases). Trimming removed 2 bases from V and 3 bases from J, with 11 bases in between. This CDR3 has 14 amino acids. From germline, CDR1 is ENHRY and CDR2 SYGVKD. The CDR3 loop is CAISEGGTDYEQYF. CDR3 in DNA: TGTGCCATCAGTGAGGGAGGGACCGACTACGAGCAGTACTTC.

A few counts support this clonotype. This sequence joins TRBV29-1 and TRBJ2-2; D is uncertain. The CDR3 is made up of 12 amino acids. V was trimmed by 4 bases and J by 1 base, leaving 4 bases between them. Germline assignment: CDR1 SQVTM and CDR2 ANQGSEA. CDR3 nucleotides: TGCAGCGTTGTCAAGAACACCGGGGAGCTGTTTTTT. It specifies CSVVKNTGELFF.

This clonotype came up a few times. The chain joins TRBV30 to TRBJ1-2; TRBD1 matches at 9 bases. This CDR3 is built from 12 residues. The V gene's germline CDR1 is GTSNPN and CDR2 SVGIG (reference sequence). V lost 4 bases, J lost 7 bases, and 4 bases stayed unmatched. The CDR3 DNA sequence: TGTGCCTGGACCCGGGGACAGGGTGGCTACACCTTC. Amino acids: CAWTRGQGGYTF. The full variable domain, its missing parts supplied by reference TRBV30 and TRBJ1-2, is SQTIHQWPATLVQPVGSPLSLECTVEGTSNPNLYWYRQAAGRGLQLLFYSVGIGQISSEVPQNLSASRPQDRQFILSSKKLLLSDSGFYLCAWTRGQGGYTFGSGTRLTVV.